These 18 T cell receptor beta chains were all obtained from the same sample, sequenced in a study of control samples from healthy donors and cancer patients. The protocol was immunoSEQ multiplex PCR, while the TCRdb copy is restricted to in-frame clones and leaves out a portion. The sample gives about 160,000 clones, 96% of which show up once; just over 1% is in the top ten. The sample was blood. The receptor source for this set is a woman younger than 45 in good health.

The chain links TRBV15 to TRBJ1-4, with D hard to call. The CDR3 totals 12 residues. CDR1 is LNHNV, CDR2 YYDKDF, per germline (reference sequence). The V gene lost 0 bases and the J gene lost 8 bases, with 4 bases spanning the gap. CDR3: CATSREPEKLFF. The CDR3 DNA reads as TGTGCCACCAGCAGAGAACCGGAAAAACTGTTTTTT.

The chain is built from TRBV28 and TRBJ2-7; D is possibly TRBD2 (5 bases). Trimming took 7 bases from V and 4 from J, leaving 23 bases between them. The CDR3 consists of 16 residues. Germline CDR1 and CDR2: MDHEN and SYDVKM. The CDR3 loop reads CASNRGRYGVWYEQYF. The DNA of the CDR3 is TGTGCCAGCAACCGAGGACGGTACGGGGTGTGGTACGAGCAGTACTTC.

In this sample, this clone turned up once. This rearrangement joins TRBV5-8 to TRBJ2-7, with TRBD2 matching 12 bases. The CDR3 has 16 amino acids. Per the germline V gene, CDR1 is SGHTS and CDR2 is YDEGEE. Germline trimming cut 4 bases from V and 4 bases from J; bases unmatched to any gene: 9. The CDR3: CASSPGASGREYEQYF. Here the CDR3 DNA reads TGTGCCAGCAGCCCGGGGGCTAGCGGGAGGGAATACGAGCAGTACTTC.

The chain combines TRBV6-5 with TRBJ1-6, with a possible D match to TRBD1 (5 bases). Germline CDR1 MNHEY, CDR2 SVGAGI. The CDR3 consists of 14 residues. V was trimmed by 0 bases and J by 7 bases, leaving 7 bases between them. The CDR3 DNA reads as TGTGCCAGCAGTTACTCGGGGGTCAATTCACCCCTCCACTTT. This translates into CASSYSGVNSPLHF.

The J gene is TRBJ1-1, the V gene TRBV18; D call uncertain. V lost 2 bases and J 0 bases, leaving 4 bases between the germline ends. CDR1 and CDR2 from the germline V gene are KGHSH and LQKENI. CDR3 size: 13 residues. DNA for the CDR3: TGTGCCAGCTCACCATCCGTGAACACTGAAGCTTTCTTT. This codes for CASSPSVNTEAFF.

The chain has TRBV28 and TRBJ1-2, with D tentatively TRBD1 (5 bases). CDR1 is MDHEN and CDR2 is SYDVKM in the germline V gene. The CDR3 is made up of 14 amino acids. Trimming stripped 5 bases from V and 3 bases from J, with 13 bases between. The CDR3: CASSQAGADYGYTF. The CDR3 DNA reads as TGTGCCAGCAGTCAGGCTGGGGCAGACTATGGCTACACCTTC.

The chain couples TRBV30 to TRBJ2-7, with TRBD2 identical over 7 bases. The J segment lost 4 bases and the V segment lost 1 base, leaving 4 bases of the junction unmatched. The CDR3 covers 13 residues. The germline gives CDR1 GTSNPN, CDR2 SVGIG (reference sequence). CDR3 DNA: TGTGCCTGGAGTGCTGGCGGGGGATACGAGCAGTACTTC. Translating it yields CAWSAGGGYEQYF.

This clone was seen a single time. The chain carries TRBV1 and TRBJ2-5. TRBV1 is a pseudogene locus. The CDR3 extends over 13 amino acids. The CDR3 coding sequence is TGCACCAGCAGCCAAGTCAAGGAAGAGACCCAGTACTTC. Protein: CTSSQVKEETQYF.

The V call is TRBV15, the J call TRBJ2-3; D gene ambiguous. The V gene lost 0 bases and the J gene lost 6 bases, with 10 bases spanning the gap. CDR3 size: 14 residues. Germline V gene lookup returns CDR1 LNHNV and CDR2 YYDKDF (reference sequence). DNA of the CDR3: TGTGCCACCAGCAGAGATAACGTAAGGGATACGCAGTATTTT. Amino acid sequence: CATSRDNVRDTQYF.

This chain connects TRBV28 to TRBJ2-7; 9 bases fit TRBD1. Germline values: CDR1 MDHEN, CDR2 SYDVKM. The CDR3 sequence is 15 residues long. The V gene end was trimmed by 5 bases and the J gene end by 2 bases; junction bases not matched to a gene: 7. The CDR3 DNA reads TGTGCCAGCAGTGGGGGACAGGGTAGGCCCTACGAGCAGTACTTC. Its protein product is CASSGGQGRPYEQYF. Based on the CDR3 plus reference TRBV28 and TRBJ2-7, the full variable domain is DVKVTQSSRYLVKRTGEKVFLECVQDMDHENMFWYRQDPGLGLRLIYFSYDVKMKEKGDIPEGYSVSREKKERFSLILESASTNQTSMYLCASSGGQGRPYEQYFGPGTRLTVT.

The chain is built from TRBV30 and TRBJ1-6; the D gene is possibly TRBD1 (5 bases). CDR3 length: 14 amino acids. Germline V gene lookup returns CDR1 GTSNPN and CDR2 SVGIG (reference sequence). Trimming pared 0 bases from V and 9 bases from J, leaving 12 bases between. The DNA of the CDR3 is TGTGCCTGGAGTGTGGGGGTTACTCTTTCACCCCTCCACTTT. Amino acids: CAWSVGVTLSPLHF.

The V call is TRBV28, the J call TRBJ1-1, with D perhaps TRBD1 (6 bases). V shed 2 bases and J shed 12 bases, with 10 bases lying between them. Germline V CDR1 and CDR2: MDHEN, SYDVKM. The CDR3 contains 11 residues. CDR3: CASSLTGGPFF. In DNA, the CDR3 is TGTGCCAGCAGTTTAACTGGGGGGCCTTTCTTT.

The CDR3 DNA reads as TGTGCCAGCAGTTACGCAGGGCAAAATCAGCCCCAGCATTTT. Encoded protein: CASSYAGQNQPQHF. This chain joins TRBV28 and TRBJ1-5, with D perhaps matching TRBD1 (5 bases). The CDR3 is made up of 14 amino acids. Germline loops: CDR1 MDHEN, CDR2 SYDVKM. The V end was cut by 4 bases, the J end by 4 bases, with 11 bases between.

The rearrangement joins TRBV30 to TRBJ1-2, with D possibly matching TRBD1 (5 bases). V lost 0 bases and J lost 8, with 13 bases in between. The germline gives CDR1 GTSNPN, CDR2 SVGIG (reference sequence). The CDR3 sequence is 13 residues long. The CDR3 is CAWSVLRGNGYTF. Written as DNA, the CDR3 is TGTGCCTGGAGTGTACTCCGGGGCAACGGCTACACCTTC.

The chain uses TRBV3-1 (or the pseudogene TRBV3-2) and TRBJ1-2; 7 positions agree with TRBD1. Trimming removed 2 bases from V and 4 bases from J; junction bases left unmatched: 4. There are 14 residues in the CDR3. The V gene's germline CDR1 is LGHDT and CDR2 YNNKEL (reference sequence). CDR3 nucleotides: TGTGCCAGCAGCCAACCCGGGACAGTCTATGGCTACACCTTC. This codes for CASSQPGTVYGYTF.

V gene TRBV19 combines with J gene TRBJ1-1, with D perhaps TRBD1 (5 bases). Germline lookup yields CDR1 LNHDA and CDR2 SQIVND (reference sequence). Between the trimmed V and J ends, which lost 5 bases and 0 bases, there was a span of 13 bases. The CDR3 totals 15 residues. CDR3 in DNA: TGTGCCAGTAGTCCATACCGGGGGGTGAACACTGAAGCTTTCTTT. Encoded protein: CASSPYRGVNTEAFF.

This rearrangement joins TRBV6-4 to TRBJ2-2; 15 bases agree with TRBD2. The J segment lost 2 bases and the V segment lost 6 bases, leaving 4 bases of the junction unmatched. This CDR3 region has 17 residues. From germline, CDR1 is MRHNA and CDR2 SNTAGT. Here the CDR3 reads CASSRTSGGVNTGELFF. The CDR3 bases are TGTGCCAGCAGCCGGACTAGCGGGGGGGTAAACACCGGGGAGCTGTTTTTT.

As DNA, the CDR3 is TGTGCCAGCAGCCCTCTTGGAAGCGGGGGTAGCTCCTACGAGCAGTACTTC. Translation: CASSPLGSGGSSYEQYF. The rearrangement joins TRBV14 to TRBJ2-7; 8 nucleotides align to TRBD2. The CDR3 sequence is 17 residues long. The trim removed 4 bases at V and 0 bases at J, leaving 11 bases unmatched. Germline values: CDR1 SGHDN, CDR2 FVKESK.